A single sample is the source of the 6 T cell receptor beta chains below, sequenced in a study of blood T cell repertoires in COVID-19. Clones were sequenced by immunoSEQ multiplex PCR, and TCRdb holds only the in-frame ones, with some missing. The sample yields more than 150,000 clones, roughly 90% seen once. Input material: PBMCs or T cells enriched from blood (not recorded which). Receptor source: a woman between 45 and 65 years old who had recovered from COVID-19.

CDR3 coding DNA: TGTGCCAGCAGTACCCACCAGACAGGCTACAATGAGCAGTTCTTC. Its protein product is CASSTHQTGYNEQFF. The chain recombines TRBV27 with TRBJ2-1; tentatively, D is TRBD1 (6 bases). The CDR3 loop spans 15 amino acids. Trimming took 5 bases from V and 3 from J, leaving 14 bases between them. The germline gives CDR1 MNHEY, CDR2 SMNVEV (reference sequence).

J is TRBJ2-1 and V is TRBV7-2, with 9 bases that match TRBD2. Trimming removed 5 bases from V and 4 bases from J; junction bases left unmatched: 9. Germline V gives CDR1 SGHTA, CDR2 FQGNSA. The CDR3 runs 16 residues. CDR3 nucleotides: TGTGCCAGCAGCCTGATGACTAGCGGCCCGTACAATGAGCAGTTCTTC. It codes for CASSLMTSGPYNEQFF.

This chain joins TRBV18 and TRBJ1-6; D perhaps matches TRBD1 (6 bases). Germline CDR1 KGHSH, CDR2 LQKENI. Trimming removed 6 bases at V and 7 bases at J, with 13 bases between. This CDR3 contains 14 residues. This CDR3 reads CASSTGTENSPLHF. The CDR3, as DNA: TGTGCCAGCTCCACAGGGACGGAAAATTCACCCCTCCACTTT.

The chain couples TRBV2 to TRBJ1-2; D ambiguous. V lost 3 bases and J lost 2, with 4 bases in between. This CDR3 has 12 residues. Germline V CDR1 and CDR2: SNHLY, FYNNEI. For the CDR3, the DNA is TGTGCCAGCAGTGATAGCAACTATGGCTACACCTTC. Amino acids: CASSDSNYGYTF. The whole variable domain, filled in from reference TRBV2 and TRBJ1-2, reads EPEVTQTPSHQVTQMGQEVILRCVPISNHLYFYWYRQILGQKVEFLVSFYNNEISEKSEIFDDQFSVERPDGSNFTLKIRSTKLEDSAMYFCASSDSNYGYTFGSGTRLTVV.

The chain joins TRBV19 to TRBJ2-1, with 11 bases identical to TRBD2. With V trimmed by 5 bases and J by 5 bases, 8 bases remained unmatched. CDR3 size: 16 residues. Germline V gives CDR1 LNHDA, CDR2 SQIVND (reference sequence). CDR3 sequence reads: CASSGPSSGRNNEQFF. CDR3 coding DNA: TGTGCCAGTAGTGGACCTTCTAGCGGGAGGAACAATGAGCAGTTCTTC.

J is TRBJ1-3 and V is TRBV2; D not certain. V was shortened by 1 base and J by 4 bases, with 11 bases between the two germline ends. The germline V gene has CDR1 SNHLY and CDR2 FYNNEI. The CDR3 runs 15 residues. Here the CDR3 reads CASSEVSGWGNTIYF. The CDR3 DNA sequence: TGTGCCAGCAGTGAAGTTAGTGGTTGGGGAAACACCATATATTTT.